This TCR beta chain was retrieved from a study of T cell responses to AZD1222 COVID-19 vaccine. Study-level points and caveats: It was only a handful of AZD1222 recipients who were seropositive at baseline. Elevations in Spike-specific TCR breadth and depth followed administration of two AZD1222 doses. White British donors predominated, females outnumbered males, and clonal diversity was possibly underestimated. Nearly half of spike-specific TCRs reportedly target variant regions that are unmutated in the B.1.351 and B.1.1.7 variants.

The CDR3 has 14 residues. Germline CDR1 is LNHDA and CDR2 is SQIVND (reference sequence). V was pared by 4 bases and J by 1 base, with 8 bases between. A word on this clone: Its antigen is currently unknown.

Sequencing used immunoSEQ multiplex PCR; TCRdb keeps in-frame clones, though not all of them. There are fewer than 110,000 clones in the sample; roughly 91% occur only once, and roughly 5% lies in the top ten. This TCR was sampled from an adult in good health. The V call is TRBV19, the J call TRBJ1-5; possibly TRBD1 for D (5 bases). This specimen consisted of peripheral blood, obtained on day 0 of AZD1222 vaccination. CDR3 in amino acids: CASSRGVSNQPQHF. The DNA for the CDR3 is TGTGCCAGTAGTAGAGGGGTGAGCAATCAGCCCCAGCATTTT.